The next 2 T cell receptor beta chains were all read from a single sample in a study of regulatory dendritic cells for organ transplantation. Clones were sequenced by immunoSEQ multiplex PCR, and TCRdb holds only the in-frame ones, with some missing. The table shows roughly 30,000 clones, with about four fifths occurring only once. Sequenced input: naive CD8+ T cells from blood. Subset of the sample: CD45RA+ naive T cells. These receptors all stem from a human donor in good health.

The chain joins TRBV19 to TRBJ1-1; the D is unclear. Between the trimmed V and J ends, which lost 5 bases and 8 bases, there was a span of 15 bases. Germline V lookup: CDR1 LNHDA, CDR2 SQIVND (reference sequence). The CDR3 has 13 residues. The CDR3 nucleotides read TGTGCCAGTAGTCACATGCCCAGTGAAGAAGCTTTCTTT. This codes for CASSHMPSEEAFF.

The V gene is TRBV27, the J gene TRBJ2-1, with D possibly TRBD2 on 5 matching bases. The CDR3 is made up of 14 amino acids. Trimming left V 0 bases short and J 9 bases short, with 12 bases between. CDR1 is MNHEY and CDR2 is SMNVEV in the germline V gene (reference sequence). The CDR3 protein is CASSLSLGLSEQFF. The CDR3, as DNA: TGTGCCAGCAGTTTATCTTTAGGACTCAGTGAGCAGTTCTTC.